The text below deals with one T cell receptor beta chain. Its antigen remains unknown. Looked up from germline, CDR1 is LGHNA and CDR2 is YSLEER. V was shortened by 6 bases and J by 0 bases, with 10 bases between the two germline ends. This CDR3 is 14 amino acids long. The data were taken from a study of graft-versus-host responses after intestinal transplantation. Profiled with immunoSEQ multiplex PCR; TCRdb holds only in-frame clones, not every one. Among about 73,000 clones, around 89% were seen once, and the ten largest hold 4% to 5%. The sequence was obtained from a human donor who was the organ donor for an intestinal transplant. The chain has TRBV4-3 and TRBJ2-3; D is possibly TRBD1 (5 bases). The sample here was unstimulated CD8+ T cells sorted from spleen or lymph node cells, taken before transplant. The CDR3 spells CASRLDSSTDTQYF. The CDR3 DNA follows: TGCGCCAGCAGACTTGACAGTAGCACAGATACGCAGTATTTT.